These 27 T cell receptor beta chains share one sample of origin, sequenced in a study of blood T cells in healthy people across ages (dated by TCRdb to the mid-2010s). Library preparation employed 5' RACE. This sample was sequenced with an Illumina HiSeq 2500. The second PCR ran for about 6 to 12 cycles and used a J-beta primer mix along with a sample-barcoded 5' primer. TCRdb redid the processing of the public reads, applying fastp at Q25 and MiXCR, and retained in-frame beta chains. A single entry per CDR3 protein holds the most common genes and DNA from its merged rows. The sample has about 1.6 million distinct CDR3 sequences on record, about 32% of them singletons. Around 11% of the sample is held by the ten biggest clonotypes. Sequencing used blood. Receptors were obtained from a woman aged 25 to 39 in good health.

The V call is TRBV20-1, the J call TRBJ2-1, with 9 bases identical to TRBD2. CDR1 and CDR2 from the germline V gene are DFQATT and SNEGSKA (reference sequence). V shed 5 bases and J 8 bases; nucleotides not matched to a gene: 1. The CDR3 has 11 residues. In DNA form, the CDR3 reads TGCAGTGCTGGGACTAGCCATGAGCAGTTCTTC. Amino acids: CSAGTSHEQFF.

There are a few counts of this clonotype. The chain couples TRBV29-1 to TRBJ1-2; D call uncertain. The CDR3 length is 11 residues. V lost 7 bases and J 8 bases, leaving 14 bases between the germline ends. Germline values: CDR1 SQVTM, CDR2 ANQGSEA. CDR3 amino acids: CSGEGLLGYTF. The CDR3 coding sequence is TGCAGCGGGGAGGGCTTGTTGGGCTACACCTTC.

The chain combines TRBV20-1 with TRBJ2-7, with D perhaps TRBD1 or TRBD2 (5 bases each). The CDR3 is 12 residues long. The germline CDR1 and CDR2 sequences are DFQATT and SNEGSKA (reference sequence). V lost 6 bases and J 5 bases, leaving 14 bases between the germline ends. For the CDR3, the DNA is TGCAGTGCATGGTCCGGGGCCAACGAGCAGTACTTC. Its translation is CSAWSGANEQYF.

The chain is built from TRBV3-1 and TRBJ2-7; 8 nucleotides line up with TRBD2. Germline V lookup: CDR1 LGHDT, CDR2 YNNKEL (reference sequence). V lost 8 bases to trimming and J lost 2 bases; unmatched junction nucleotides: 8. The CDR3 is made up of 14 amino acids. CDR3 sequence reads: CASASGGGTYEQYF. CDR3 DNA: TGTGCCAGCGCCTCCGGGGGGGGTACCTACGAGCAGTACTTC.

The chain joins TRBV28 to TRBJ2-1; TRBD1 matches at 8 bases. Trimming took 6 bases from V and 8 from J; bases not matched to a gene: 6. Germline CDR1 MDHEN, CDR2 SYDVKM. This CDR3 has 13 amino acids. CDR3 bases: TGTGCCAGCAGCATGGGACAGGACGATGAGCAGTTCTTC. Protein product: CASSMGQDDEQFF.

A few counts support this clonotype. This rearrangement joins TRBV9 to TRBJ2-1, with a tentative D call TRBD2 (6 bases). This CDR3 has 14 residues. Trimming removed 0 bases from V and 8 bases from J, with 12 bases in between. Germline CDR1 reads SGDLS; CDR2 reads YYNGEE. CDR3 nucleotides: TGTGCCAGCAGCGTAGATGCTAGCGTGTATGAGCAGTTCTTC. It specifies CASSVDASVYEQFF.

This clonotype came up many times. The chain uses TRBV29-1 and TRBJ1-2; D uncertain. The CDR3 length is 11 residues. Trimming took off 7 bases at V and 8 bases at J, with 14 bases between the two ends. The germline gives CDR1 SQVTM, CDR2 ANQGSEA. In nucleotides, the CDR3 is TGCAGCGCCCCATGGATTGGAGGCTACACCTTC. Translating it yields CSAPWIGGYTF. Looking up the rest from reference TRBV29-1 and TRBJ1-2 gives the full variable domain: SAVISQKPSRDICQRGTSLTIQCQVDSQVTMMFWYRQQPGQSLTLIATANQGSEATYESGFVIDKFPISRPNLTFSTLTVSNMSPEDSSIYLCSAPWIGGYTFGSGTRLTVV.

This clonotype was seen many times. The chain links TRBV4-2 to TRBJ2-5; 7 nucleotides match TRBD2. Germline V gene lookup returns CDR1 LGHNA and CDR2 YNFKEQ. J was trimmed by 5 bases and V by 1 base; bases with no gene match: 16. The CDR3 spans 18 residues. This chain's CDR3 is CASSQVPLPGGRRETQYF. The CDR3 DNA sequence: TGTGCCAGCAGCCAAGTGCCGTTGCCGGGAGGCCGGAGGGAGACCCAGTACTTC.

This clonotype was found a few times. This sequence joins TRBV14 and TRBJ2-5; a possible D gene is TRBD2 (5 bases). Per germline, CDR1 SGHDN and CDR2 FVKESK. The CDR3 is made up of 11 amino acids. V lost 3 bases, J lost 11 bases, and 10 bases lay in between. For the CDR3, the DNA is TGTGCCAGCAGCCAGGGTGGCGGGCAGTACTTC. This encodes CASSQGGGQYF. Full variable domain (rest looked up from reference TRBV14 and TRBJ2-5): EAGVTQFPSHSVIEKGQTVTLRCDPISGHDNLYWYRRVMGKEIKFLLHFVKESKQDESGMPNNRFLAERTGGTYSTLKVQPAELEDSGVYFCASSQGGGQYFGPGTRLLVL.

Ten or more counts support this clonotype. The CDR3 DNA reads TGCGCCAGCAGCTGGGACAACTCTGGGGCCAACGTCCTGACTTTC. Its translation is CASSWDNSGANVLTF. This chain connects TRBV5-1 to TRBJ2-6; weak D call: TRBD1 (6 bases). Germline values: CDR1 SGHRS, CDR2 YFSETQ. The CDR3 has 15 residues. V shed 3 bases and J shed 0 bases, with 7 bases lying between them.

This chain connects TRBV3-1 to TRBJ2-1, with D perhaps matching TRBD1 or TRBD2 (6 bases each). The J call is doubtful: the DNA matches TRBJ2-7 better. CDR1 is LGHDT and CDR2 is YNNKEL in the germline V gene (reference sequence). The CDR3 has 14 residues. Written as DNA, the CDR3 is TGTGCCAGCAGCCAAGCGAGGGGGGCCTACGAGCAGTACTTC. Translated, it gives CASSQARGAYEQYF.

A note on this clonotype: At one of its ends the junction is not consistent with the germline gene, which may arise from a read error. The chain joins TRBV13 to TRBJ2-1; D possibly corresponds to TRBD2 (5 bases). CDR1 and CDR2 (germline): PRHDT, FYEKMQ (reference sequence). The CDR3 has 12 residues. The CDR3 protein is CAGSLEDSEQFF. In DNA form, the CDR3 reads TGTGCCGGCAGCTTGGAGGATAGTGAGCAGTTCTTC.

V usage is TRBV3-1 and J usage is TRBJ1-5; TRBD1 aligns across 8 bases. The CDR3 sequence is 15 residues long. From germline, CDR1 is LGHDT and CDR2 YNNKEL (reference sequence). Trimming at V came to 2 bases and at J to 4 bases, leaving 4 bases not matched to a gene. For the CDR3, the DNA is TGTGCCAGCAGCCAACAGGGGGCGCGGAATCAGCCCCAGCATTTT. Translation gives CASSQQGARNQPQHF.

The chain joins TRBV5-6 to TRBJ1-1; D is unresolved. Germline lookup yields CDR1 SGHDT and CDR2 YYEEEE. The length of the CDR3 is 13 residues. V shed 3 bases and J shed 2 bases, with 8 bases lying between them. This chain's CDR3 is CASSWNHNTEAFF. CDR3 sequence (DNA): TGTGCCAGCAGCTGGAACCATAACACTGAAGCTTTCTTT.

This clonotype has ten or more counts. This chain uses TRBV4-1 with TRBJ2-3; D is uncertain. Trimming stripped 5 bases from V and 0 bases from J, with 12 bases between. Per germline, CDR1 MGHRA and CDR2 YSYEKL. This CDR3 has 15 residues. The CDR3 DNA follows: TGCGCCAGCAGCAACAGCGCCTCTAGCACAGATACGCAGTATTTT. Residues: CASSNSASSTDTQYF.

This rearrangement joins TRBV28 to TRBJ2-7, with 10 bases that match TRBD1. Germline CDR1 reads MDHEN; CDR2 reads SYDVKM. The junction had 11 bases not matched to a gene; V was cut back by 5 bases and J by 1 base. The CDR3 sequence is 17 residues long. CDR3 protein: CASSLRIGTGESYEQYF. The CDR3, as DNA: TGTGCCAGCAGTCTTAGGATTGGGACAGGGGAATCCTACGAGCAGTACTTC.

This clonotype was seen only a few times. This chain connects TRBV2 to TRBJ2-1; TRBD2 aligns across 8 bases. Germline V gives CDR1 SNHLY, CDR2 FYNNEI. The CDR3 consists of 17 residues. After removal of 3 bases from V and 7 bases from J, the junction contained 14 bases not matched to a gene. The CDR3 sequence is CASSDPPGAGVKNEQFF. The CDR3 DNA follows: TGTGCCAGCAGTGACCCTCCCGGAGCGGGAGTTAAAAATGAGCAGTTCTTC.

The table lists this clonotype with many counts. The rearrangement uses TRBV29-1 and TRBJ2-1, with 8 bases that match TRBD2. Germline V gene data show CDR1 as SQVTM and CDR2 as ANQGSEA. V was clipped by 4 bases and J by 5 bases; unmatched bases: 7. The CDR3 is 14 residues long. The DNA for the CDR3 is TGCAGCGTTGTTGGGCTAGCGGGCCACAATGAGCAGTTCTTC. Translated: CSVVGLAGHNEQFF.

About this clonotype itself: With a much larger clone just one base away, this may be a read error. The J gene is TRBJ2-4, the V gene TRBV4-1, with D perhaps matching TRBD1 (6 bases). The closer fit of TRBJ2-7 to the DNA end suggests the J call may be wrong. The CDR3 length is 14 residues. Germline CDR1 MGHRA, CDR2 YSYEKL. This CDR3 reads CASSQADSNYEQYF. DNA of the CDR3: TGCGCCAGCAGCCAAGCGGACAGTAACTACGAGCAGTACTTC.

This clonotype was found a few times. The V gene is TRBV9, the J gene TRBJ2-7; 8 bases line up with TRBD2. J gave up 3 bases and V 2 bases, and 4 bases lay outside the gene matches. Germline V gives CDR1 SGDLS, CDR2 YYNGEE. This CDR3 contains 14 residues. Written as DNA, the CDR3 is TGTGCCAGCAGCGTGGCGGGGGGCTACTACGAGCAGTACTTC. Translated, it gives CASSVAGGYYEQYF.

This clonotype was recorded a few times. The chain uses TRBV7-3 and TRBJ1-5, with a tentative D call TRBD1 (5 bases). This CDR3 is built from 14 residues. The V and J ends lost 5 bases and 7 bases respectively, with 15 bases between them. Germline-derived CDR1 and CDR2 are SGHTA and FQGTGA. The CDR3: CASSRTLQRQPQHF. The CDR3 region has the DNA TGTGCCAGCAGCCGGACACTTCAAAGGCAGCCCCAGCATTTT.

A word on this clonotype: A much bigger clone sits one base away, suggesting this may be a read error. V usage is TRBV7-2 and J usage is TRBJ2-5; 7 nucleotides agree with TRBD1. The germline V gene has CDR1 SGHTA and CDR2 FQGNSA. The CDR3 runs 15 residues. The CDR3 reads CAGSLTGLLQETQYF. CDR3 nucleotide sequence: TGTGCCGGCAGCTTGACAGGGCTACTACAAGAGACCCAGTACTTC.

This clonotype was counted a few times. The chain employs TRBV12-3 or TRBV12-4 and TRBJ1-5; D not certain. With 6 bases removed from V and 1 base from J, the gap between germline ends came to 13 bases. The CDR3 extends over 15 amino acids. CDR3 in DNA: TGTGCCAGCAGGCTGAGGGATATAAGCAATCAGCCCCAGCATTTT. It codes for CASRLRDISNQPQHF.

This clonotype was found a few times. This chain joins TRBV6-6 and TRBJ2-7; 10 nucleotides agree with TRBD2. CDR1 is MNHNY and CDR2 is SVGAGI in the germline V gene (reference sequence). The CDR3 sequence is 16 residues long. Trimming cost V 2 bases and J 6 bases; bases outside gene matches: 10. CDR3 DNA: TGTGCCAGCAGTTACAGGAATAGCGGGAGGATCCTCGAGCAGTACTTC. It translates to CASSYRNSGRILEQYF.

This clonotype was observed a handful of times. The chain carries TRBV2 and TRBJ1-2; D is unclear. In germline, CDR1 is SNHLY, CDR2 FYNNEI. V dropped 2 bases and J dropped 2 bases, with 9 bases sitting between them. CDR3 length: 14 amino acids. The CDR3 spells CASSEIEENYGYTF. CDR3 coding DNA: TGTGCCAGCAGTGAAATTGAGGAAAACTATGGCTACACCTTC.

CDR3 sequence reads: CASSNRSTGHGNYGYTF. The CDR3 DNA reads as TGTGCCAGCAGTAACAGATCCACGGGACACGGAAACTATGGCTACACCTTC. The V call is TRBV27, the J call TRBJ1-2, with D perhaps matching TRBD1 (6 bases). The germline gives CDR1 MNHEY, CDR2 SMNVEV (reference sequence). The V end was cut by 5 bases, the J end by 2 bases, with 21 bases between. The CDR3 runs 17 residues.

This clonotype was seen more than once but under ten times. V gene TRBV30 combines with J gene TRBJ2-7; maybe TRBD2 (5 bases). The CDR3 runs 13 residues. The germline gives CDR1 GTSNPN, CDR2 SVGIG (reference sequence). V dropped 4 bases and J dropped 4 bases, with 14 bases sitting between them. The CDR3 region is CAWTPGSSYEQYF. The CDR3 DNA reads TGTGCCTGGACCCCGGGATCCTCTTACGAGCAGTACTTC.